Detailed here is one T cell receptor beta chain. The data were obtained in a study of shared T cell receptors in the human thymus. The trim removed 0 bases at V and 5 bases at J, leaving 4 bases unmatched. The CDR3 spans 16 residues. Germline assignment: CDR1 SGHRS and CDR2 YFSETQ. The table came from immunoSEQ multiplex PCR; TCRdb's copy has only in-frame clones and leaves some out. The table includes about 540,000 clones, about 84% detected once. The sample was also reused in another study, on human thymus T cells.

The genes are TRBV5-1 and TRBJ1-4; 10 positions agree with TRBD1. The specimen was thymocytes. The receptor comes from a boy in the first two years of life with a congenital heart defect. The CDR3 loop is CASSLGDRGKNEKLFF. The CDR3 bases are TGCGCCAGCAGCTTGGGGGACAGGGGAAAAAATGAAAAACTGTTTTTT.